A selection of T cell receptor beta chains follows, all from one sample in a study of control samples from healthy donors and cancer patients. The assay was immunoSEQ multiplex PCR, and TCRdb's table has in-frame clones only and misses some. This sample has tens of thousands of clones, with approximately 87% found just once. Sequencing was carried out using blood. The receptors come from a man aged 45-60 years in good health. The CDR3 runs from the conserved cysteine through the conserved F or W. D genes are given only for firm matches. The size entry is marked missing in some rows and otherwise reads once, few, many or a size class.

V gene	J gene	clone size	D gene	CDR3 protein	CDR3 DNA
TRBV13	TRBJ1-4	-	-	CASSFGNLGEKLFF	TGTGCCAGCAGCTTCGGTAACCTGGGGGAAAAACTGTTTTTT
TRBV4-3	TRBJ2-2	-	-	CASSPTNTGELFF	TGCGCCAGCAGCCCGACTAACACCGGGGAGCTGTTTTTT
TRBV6-1	TRBJ1-3	-	-	CASSEAILNSGNTIYF	TGTGCCAGCAGTGAAGCGATACTTAACTCTGGAAACACCATATATTTT
TRBV2	TRBJ2-3	once	TRBD1	CASSDQGVETDTQYF	TGTGCCAGCAGCGACCAGGGGGTCGAGACAGATACGCAGTATTTT
TRBV9	TRBJ1-2	-	TRBD1	CASSVGGGPGYTF	TGTGCCAGCAGCGTAGGAGGGGGCCCTGGCTACACCTTC
TRBV7-9	TRBJ1-2	-	-	CASSLGDGAYTF	TGTGCCAGCAGCTTAGGGGACGGGGCCTACACCTTC
TRBV5-6	TRBJ1-1	-	-	CASSEDSPQLEAFF	TGTGCCAGCAGCGAGGACAGTCCACAACTTGAAGCTTTCTTT
TRBV19	TRBJ1-5	-	TRBD1	CAEFRGCGNQPQHF	TGTGCCGAATTCAGGGGGTGCGGCAATCAGCCCCAGCATTTT
TRBV5-1	TRBJ1-4	-	-	CASSFGGQDEKLFF	TGCGCCAGCAGCTTCGGGGGGCAGGATGAAAAACTGTTTTTT
TRBV5-1	TRBJ2-1	-	TRBD1	CASSLGDSNYNEQFF	TGCGCCAGCAGCTTAGGGGACAGCAACTACAATGAGCAGTTCTTC
TRBV4-2	TRBJ1-2	-	-	CASSQGLDMGVGYTF	TGTGCCAGCAGCCAAGGTTTAGATATGGGAGTTGGCTACACCTTC
TRBV2	TRBJ2-3	-	-	CASSKDLSGRNTQYF	TGTGCCAGCAGTAAGGACCTTTCCGGACGGAATACGCAGTATTTT
TRBV10-3	TRBJ1-2	-	TRBD1	CAISQGQGANYGYTF	TGTGCCATCAGTCAGGGACAGGGAGCTAACTATGGCTACACCTTC
TRBV24-1	TRBJ2-1	-	TRBD2	CATAIGREFEQFF	TGTGCCACAGCGATCGGGCGGGAGTTTGAGCAGTTCTTC
TRBV12-5	TRBJ2-1	-	-	CASGLMLNEQFF	TGTGCTAGTGGTTTGATGCTCAATGAGCAGTTCTTC
TRBV23-1	TRBJ2-6	-	-	CATSTGKGANVLTF	TGCGCCACCTCGACTGGAAAGGGGGCCAACGTCCTGACTTTC
TRBV19	TRBJ2-3	-	TRBD2	CASMAGADTQYF	TGTGCCAGTATGGCGGGAGCAGATACGCAGTATTTT
TRBV4-1	TRBJ2-5	-	-	CASSLLQQSQETQYF	TGCGCCAGCAGCCTCTTACAGCAATCCCAAGAGACCCAGTACTTC
TRBV19	TRBJ1-2	-	TRBD1	CASSQGGADYGYTF	TGTGCCAGTAGTCAAGGGGGCGCGGACTATGGCTACACCTTC
TRBV5-6	TRBJ2-7	-	-	CASSVGPYEQYF	TGTGCCAGCAGCGTCGGACCATACGAGCAGTACTTC
TRBV11-2	TRBJ2-4	-	-	CASSLAGWENIQYF	TGTGCCAGCAGCTTAGCGGGATGGGAAAACATTCAGTACTTC
TRBV3-1/TRBV3-2	TRBJ1-3	-	-	CASSRPWREQRTDLYF	TGTGCCAGCAGCCGACCCTGGAGGGAACAGCGTACGGATTTATATTTT
TRBV19	TRBJ1-2	-	TRBD1	CASSFRGPVGGYTF	TGTGCCAGTAGCTTCAGGGGGCCGGTGGGTGGCTACACCTTC
TRBV27	TRBJ2-7	once	TRBD2	CASSSTTSGKAYEQYF	TGTGCCAGCAGTTCAACTACTAGCGGGAAGGCCTACGAGCAGTACTTC
TRBV5-1	TRBJ2-2	-	TRBD1	CASSLDGTGTGELFF	TGCGCCAGCAGCCTTGACGGGACAGGGACCGGGGAGCTGTTTTTT
TRBV4-3	TRBJ2-7	large	-	CASSPDGWDYEQYF	TGCGCCAGCAGCCCCGACGGATGGGACTACGAGCAGTACTTC
TRBV5-1	TRBJ2-3	-	TRBD2	CASREASSTDTQYF	TGCGCCAGTCGGGAGGCTTCTAGCACAGATACGCAGTATTTT
TRBV4-3	TRBJ1-2	-	-	CASSQDHQTTGFYGYTF	TGCGCCAGCAGCCAAGATCATCAGACAACAGGGTTCTATGGCTACACCTTC
TRBV9	TRBJ1-4	-	TRBD1	CASSVEGTGNEKLFF	TGTGCCAGCAGCGTAGAAGGGACAGGTAATGAAAAACTGTTTTTT
TRBV3-1/TRBV3-2	TRBJ2-1	-	TRBD2	CASSQSLAGGFNEQFF	TGTGCCAGCAGCCAAAGTCTAGCGGGGGGCTTCAATGAGCAGTTCTTC
TRBV19	TRBJ1-6	-	-	CASSDRDNSPLHF	TGTGCCAGTAGCGACAGAGATAATTCACCCCTCCACTTT
TRBV27	TRBJ2-5	-	TRBD2	CASSPTGLAGLREETQYF	TGTGCCAGCAGTCCAACGGGACTAGCGGGATTGAGGGAAGAGACCCAGTACTTC
TRBV19	TRBJ2-1	-	-	CASSMGPYNEQFF	TGTGCCAGTAGTATGGGGCCCTACAATGAGCAGTTCTTC
TRBV24-1	TRBJ1-2	-	-	CATSDPDSYGYTF	TGTGCCACCAGTGATCCCGACAGCTATGGCTACACCTTC
TRBV5-8	TRBJ2-1	few	-	CASSLAVPSGYNEQFF	TGTGCCAGCAGCTTGGCAGTCCCCTCGGGCTACAATGAGCAGTTCTTC
TRBV5-1	TRBJ2-3	-	-	CASSLGRDLTDTQYF	TGCGCCAGCAGCTTAGGCAGGGACCTGACAGATACGCAGTATTTT
TRBV9	TRBJ2-3	-	-	CASSPQVSDTQYF	TGTGCCAGCAGCCCTCAGGTCTCAGATACGCAGTATTTT
TRBV5-1	TRBJ2-1	-	TRBD1	CASSSAGGYNEQFF	TGCGCCAGCAGCTCTGCAGGGGGTTACAATGAGCAGTTCTTC
TRBV27	TRBJ1-6	-	-	CASSDRVGSSSPLHF	TGTGCCAGCAGTGACCGGGTGGGATCTAGTTCACCCCTCCACTTT
TRBV3-1/TRBV3-2	TRBJ2-3	-	-	CASSHGGSDTQYF	TGTGCCAGCAGCCATGGGGGATCAGATACGCAGTATTTT
TRBV19	TRBJ1-1	-	-	CASSAIGGNTEAFF	TGTGCCAGTAGTGCTATAGGGGGGAACACTGAAGCTTTCTTT
TRBV19	TRBJ2-1	once	-	CASSIYLDDNEQFF	TGTGCCAGTAGTATTTATCTAGATGACAATGAGCAGTTCTTC
TRBV19	TRBJ2-1	-	-	CASSAGEYNEQFF	TGTGCCAGTTCGGCAGGGGAATACAATGAGCAGTTCTTC
TRBV5-1	TRBJ1-1	once	-	CASSLARGRDENTEAFF	TGCGCCAGCAGCTTGGCCCGGGGCAGGGACGAGAACACTGAAGCTTTCTTT
TRBV30	TRBJ2-3	-	TRBD1	CAWSVGQGVDTQYF	TGTGCCTGGAGTGTAGGGCAGGGGGTAGATACGCAGTATTTT
TRBV5-4	TRBJ2-1	-	-	CASSLDQGTNEQFF	TGTGCCAGCAGCTTGGATCAGGGGACCAATGAGCAGTTCTTC
TRBV6-2/TRBV6-3	TRBJ1-2	once	-	CASSLGHKYGYTF	TGTGCCAGCAGCCTAGGACACAAGTATGGCTACACCTTC
TRBV27	TRBJ2-7	-	-	CASSLRGWVYEQYF	TGTGCCAGCAGTTTAAGAGGGTGGGTCTACGAGCAGTACTTC
TRBV7-9	TRBJ1-6	-	TRBD1	CASSLEGARAYNSPLHF	TGTGCCAGCAGCTTAGAGGGGGCGCGGGCCTATAATTCACCCCTCCACTTT
TRBV29-1	TRBJ2-1	few	TRBD2	CSSWTSGFNEQFF	TGCAGCTCATGGACTAGCGGATTTAATGAGCAGTTCTTC
TRBV5-4	TRBJ1-6	once	TRBD1	CASSLEGANSPLHF	TGTGCCAGCAGCTTAGAGGGGGCGAATTCACCCCTCCACTTT
TRBV7-3	TRBJ1-6	-	-	CASRGSLYNSPLHF	TGTGCCAGCAGGGGCAGCCTCTATAATTCACCCCTCCACTTT